The 27 T cell receptor beta chains given below trace back to one sample, sequenced in a study of Graves' ophthalmopathy and Graves' hyperthyroidism. The authors amplified TCR beta CDR3 regions, and they did so from RNA transcripts for repertoire sequencing. The workflow started with a first-round RT-PCR run with HTBI primers and then moved on to a second-round multiplex PCR. MiXCR, run by TCRdb on the multiplex PCR reads, gives a single entry per CDR3 protein. The sample lists about 400,000 distinct CDR3 sequences, roughly 15% seen once, with roughly 7% in the top ten. Sequenced: peripheral blood. These receptors came from a woman between 18 and 29 years old with stable Graves' hyperthyroidism.

Ten or more counts support this clonotype. The rearrangement joins TRBV19 to TRBJ1-6, with D hard to call. Germline V gene data show CDR1 as LNHDA and CDR2 as SQIVND (reference sequence). The germline V and J ends were trimmed by 5 bases and 10 bases, with 12 bases remaining between them. This CDR3 has 13 amino acids. The CDR3 sequence: CASSAFRASPLHF. For the CDR3, the DNA is TGTGCCAGTAGTGCGTTCCGGGCCTCACCCCTCCACTTT.

This clonotype showed up many times. DNA of the CDR3: TGTGCCAGCAGTTTAGCGAAGGGGAACACTGAAGCTTTCTTT. Protein: CASSLAKGNTEAFF. The chain carries TRBV12-3 or TRBV12-4 and TRBJ1-1; D is unresolved. Trimming took off 0 bases at V and 1 base at J, with 6 bases between the two ends. The CDR3 totals 14 residues.

This clonotype has a handful of counts. This rearrangement joins TRBV12-3 or TRBV12-4 to TRBJ2-2, with 9 bases matching TRBD2. CDR3 length equals 17 residues. Trimming took 3 bases from V and 1 from J; bases not matched to a gene: 6. This CDR3 reads CASSLGRLAENTGELFF. The CDR3 DNA follows: TGTGCCAGCAGTTTGGGCCGACTAGCGGAGAACACCGGGGAGCTGTTTTTT.

In its sample, this clonotype was seen a few times. This chain joins TRBV12-5 and TRBJ1-4, with 7 bases identical to TRBD1. Trimming cost V 7 bases and J 8 bases; bases outside gene matches: 10. This CDR3 is built from 14 residues. Germline CDR1 LGHNT, CDR2 FRNRAP. CDR3: CASATDRMGEKLFF. The CDR3 DNA sequence: TGTGCTAGTGCCACGGACAGGATGGGAGAAAAACTGTTTTTT. Together with reference TRBV12-5 and TRBJ1-4, the CDR3 gives the full variable domain: DARVTQTPRHKVTEMGQEVTMRCQPILGHNTVFWYRQTMMQGLELLAYFRNRAPLDDSGMPKDRFSAEMPDATLATLKIQPSEPRDSAVYFCASATDRMGEKLFFGSGTQLSVL.

The rearrangement joins TRBV25-1 to TRBJ2-7; 12 bases match TRBD2. Germline V CDR1 and CDR2: MGHDK, SYGVNS. The V segment lost 4 bases and the J segment 5 bases; nucleotides outside the gene matches: 12. The CDR3 has 17 amino acids. The chain's CDR3 is CASSAPGTSGPTDEQYF. CDR3 nucleotide sequence: TGTGCCAGCAGTGCCCCCGGGACTAGCGGGCCAACCGACGAGCAGTACTTC.

The chain uses TRBV7-6 and TRBJ2-7; the match to TRBD1 covers 7 bases. Germline CDR1 reads SGHVS; CDR2 reads FNYEAQ. The CDR3 contains 14 residues. With 2 bases clipped from V and 3 bases from J, the junction kept 4 bases outside the gene matches. CDR3 region: CASSLMTGYYEQYF. The CDR3, as DNA: TGTGCCAGCAGCTTAATGACAGGGTACTACGAGCAGTACTTC.

This clonotype came up many times. The genes are TRBV27 and TRBJ1-2; D might be TRBD1 (6 bases). V was pared by 6 bases and J by 3 bases, with 14 bases between. The CDR3 is made up of 14 amino acids. Per germline, CDR1 MNHEY and CDR2 SMNVEV (reference sequence). The CDR3 DNA sequence: TGTGCCAGCAGCAACGGGGGGCCCCACTATGGCTACACCTTC. This sequence encodes CASSNGGPHYGYTF.

This clonotype was seen ten or more times. V usage is TRBV4-1 and J usage is TRBJ1-2; 8 bases agree with TRBD1. V lost 7 bases, J lost 2 bases, and 15 bases stayed unmatched. Germline-derived CDR1 and CDR2 are MGHRA and YSYEKL. The length of the CDR3 is 17 residues. In nucleotides, the CDR3 is TGCGCCAGCACCGTCCAGACAGGGGCTAGCCAAAACTATGGCTACACCTTC. It specifies CASTVQTGASQNYGYTF.

CDR3 protein: CASSQDQGGGNTIYF. The CDR3 DNA reads as TGCGCCAGCAGCCAAGATCAGGGGGGCGGAAACACCATATATTTT. The rearrangement links TRBV4-1 to TRBJ1-3; 7 nucleotides match TRBD1. V shed 0 bases and J 4 bases; nucleotides not matched to a gene: 3. Germline V CDR1 and CDR2: MGHRA, YSYEKL. This CDR3 has 15 amino acids.

The table lists this clonotype with many counts. The chain couples TRBV6-1 to TRBJ2-5, with 9 bases fitting TRBD1. The CDR3 is made up of 16 amino acids. V lost 3 bases and J lost 4; bases outside the gene matches: 9. From germline, CDR1 is MNHNS and CDR2 SASEGT. The CDR3, as DNA: TGTGCCAGCAGTGAGGGACAGGGAATATGGCGAGAGACCCAGTACTTC. Its protein is CASSEGQGIWRETQYF.

Regarding this clonotype: The germline gene is not matched at one end of the junction; a read error may be the cause. The genes are TRBV12-3 or TRBV12-4 and TRBJ2-7; D ambiguous. This CDR3 is 14 amino acids long. The CDR3, as DNA: TGTGCCATCAGTGAGTCGAGTGAAAGGGACGAGCAGTACTTC. Protein product: CAISESSERDEQYF.

This clonotype has at least ten counts. The V and J genes are TRBV6-2 or TRBV6-3 and TRBJ2-7; the D is unclear. V lost 2 bases to trimming and J lost 2 bases, with 7 bases between them. This CDR3 contains 13 residues. Germline loops: CDR1 MNHEY, CDR2 SVGEGT. CDR3 loop: CASSYRQPYEQYF. DNA for the CDR3: TGTGCCAGCAGTTACCGGCAGCCCTACGAGCAGTACTTC.

This clonotype has ten or more counts. CDR3 sequence: CSASAGYSNQPQHF. CDR3 in DNA: TGCAGTGCTAGTGCAGGCTATAGCAATCAGCCCCAGCATTTT. The chain uses TRBV20-1 and TRBJ1-5; the D is unclear. Germline CDR1 and CDR2: DFQATT and SNEGSKA (reference sequence). The CDR3 is 14 residues long. V lost 3 bases, J lost 0 bases, and 9 bases lay in between.

This clonotype was counted ten times or more. CDR3 loop: CASSQGGDEQYF. CDR3 sequence (DNA): TGTGCCAGCAGTCAGGGGGGGGACGAGCAGTACTTC. V and J are TRBV28 and TRBJ2-7; D assignment may be TRBD1 or TRBD2 (7 bases each). Trimming stripped 5 bases from V and 5 bases from J, with 10 bases between. The germline V gene encodes CDR1 MDHEN and CDR2 SYDVKM. The length of the CDR3 is 12 residues.

J is TRBJ1-5 and V is TRBV11-1; no clear D gene. CDR1 is SGHAT, CDR2 FQDESV, per germline (reference sequence). Deletions cut 5 bases from V and 2 bases from J, with 16 bases between. CDR3 length: 16 residues. Written as DNA, the CDR3 is TGTGCCAGCAGCATACCGACGGGCCGTGGCAATCAGCCCCAGCATTTT. Amino acids: CASSIPTGRGNQPQHF.

The gene calls are TRBV6-1 and TRBJ1-5; TRBD1 might be the D (5 bases). Per germline, CDR1 MNHNS and CDR2 SASEGT. The CDR3 contains 13 residues. Trimming removed 7 bases at V and 3 bases at J, with 10 bases between. The CDR3 spells CASKGKINQPQHF. The CDR3 DNA reads as TGTGCCAGCAAGGGGAAAATCAATCAGCCCCAGCATTTT.

At least ten counts were recorded for this clonotype. This chain links TRBV7-8 with TRBJ2-6; 9 bases agree with TRBD1. The CDR3 contains 18 residues. Looked up from germline, CDR1 is SGHVS and CDR2 is FQNEAQ. The V and J ends lost 5 bases and 0 bases, in that order; junction bases with no gene match: 8. This CDR3 is CASSPGTGMGSGANVLTF. CDR3 bases: TGTGCCAGCAGCCCAGGGACAGGGATGGGCTCTGGGGCCAACGTCCTGACTTTC.

This chain joins TRBV11-3 and TRBJ2-1; D could derive from TRBD1 or TRBD2 (5 bases each). CDR3 length: 14 residues. CDR1 and CDR2 (germline): SGHNT, YENEEA. Trimming pared 0 bases from V and 9 bases from J, leaving 12 bases between. The CDR3 coding sequence is TGTGCCAGCAGCTTAGATGGGGGTGAGAGTGAGCAGTTCTTC. Its protein product is CASSLDGGESEQFF.

This clonotype appeared many times. The V call is TRBV29-1, the J call TRBJ1-1; D remains ambiguous. V gave up 6 bases and J gave up 4 bases, with 9 bases separating them. Looked up from germline, CDR1 is SQVTM and CDR2 is ANQGSEA. The CDR3 runs 11 residues. The CDR3 sequence is CSVTPATEAFF. CDR3 DNA sequence: TGCAGCGTCACTCCAGCCACTGAAGCTTTCTTT.

This clonotype was observed once. This sequence may be a read error, since a much larger clone differs from it by one base. The chain joins TRBV11-2 to TRBJ2-4; TRBD1 or TRBD2 may be the D gene (6 bases each). This CDR3 comprises 19 residues. Germline V lookup: CDR1 SGHAT, CDR2 FQNNGV. Here the CDR3 DNA reads TGTGCCAGCAGCTTATGGCCAGATAGACGGGGGCTTGACGAAAACGTTCAGTACTTC. The encoded protein is CASSLWPDRRGLDENVQYF.

This chain connects TRBV5-1 to TRBJ2-7; 9 bases line up with TRBD2. The CDR3 contains 16 residues. V lost 0 bases to trimming and J lost 6 bases; unmatched junction nucleotides: 10. The V gene's germline CDR1 is SGHRS and CDR2 YFSETQ. The CDR3 reads CASSLDLAGKSPEQYF. CDR3 DNA: TGCGCCAGCAGCTTGGATCTAGCGGGAAAGTCGCCCGAGCAGTACTTC. Combining the CDR3 with reference TRBV5-1 and TRBJ2-7 gives the whole variable domain KAGVTQTPRYLIKTRGQQVTLSCSPISGHRSVSWYQQTPGQGLQFLFEYFSETQRNKGNFPGRFSGRQFSNSRSEMNVSTLELGDSALYLCASSLDLAGKSPEQYFGPGTRLTVT.

This clonotype was detected ten times or more. This chain links TRBV19 with TRBJ2-7, with no clear D. V was pared by 5 bases and J by 0 bases, with 5 bases between. Germline CDR1 reads LNHDA; CDR2 reads SQIVND (reference sequence). This CDR3 has 12 residues. The CDR3 spells CASSAASYEQYF. DNA for the CDR3: TGTGCCAGTAGTGCAGCCTCCTACGAGCAGTACTTC.

Ten or more counts support this clonotype. This chain links TRBV6-2 or TRBV6-3 with TRBJ1-2; D perhaps matches TRBD1 (6 bases). This CDR3 is 16 amino acids long. Trimming took 6 bases from V and 0 from J, leaving 17 bases between them. CDR1 MNHEY and CDR2 SVGEGT come from the germline V gene. CDR3 protein: CASSLDRSKSNYGYTF. CDR3 sequence (DNA): TGTGCCAGCAGCCTTGACAGGAGTAAATCTAACTATGGCTACACCTTC.

This clonotype was seen once. The V call is TRBV28, the J call TRBJ2-5; the D is unclear. The CDR3 is 15 amino acids. Trimming took off 6 bases at V and 5 bases at J, with 19 bases between the two ends. Germline assignment: CDR1 MDHEN and CDR2 SYDVKM. CDR3 loop: CASSSPLESRETQYF. In nucleotides, the CDR3 is TGTGCCAGCAGCTCACCCCTGGAGAGTCGCGAGACCCAGTACTTC.

This clonotype was found many times. The chain carries TRBV24-1 and TRBJ2-5; D not resolved. This CDR3 region has 16 residues. V was trimmed by 2 bases and J by 0 bases, leaving 12 bases between them. The germline V gene encodes CDR1 KGHDR and CDR2 SFDVKD. The CDR3 loop is CATSDSKIMYQETQYF. The CDR3 DNA reads TGTGCCACCAGTGATTCGAAAATAATGTACCAAGAGACCCAGTACTTC.

A few counts support this clonotype. This chain links TRBV7-8 with TRBJ1-5; TRBD1 agrees at 7 bases. Losses at the gene ends were 5 bases for V and 0 bases for J; bases not matched to a gene: 10. CDR3 length equals 17 residues. In germline, CDR1 is SGHVS, CDR2 FQNEAQ. The DNA for the CDR3 is TGTGCCAGCAGCCCCAGGGGGGGTTTGTATAGCAATCAGCCCCAGCATTTT. Its protein is CASSPRGGLYSNQPQHF.

This clonotype was picked up a small number of times. This chain joins TRBV7-6 and TRBJ1-1, with TRBD1 identical over 8 bases. J was trimmed by 7 bases and V by 1 base; bases with no gene match: 5. CDR3 length: 14 amino acids. Germline CDR1 SGHVS, CDR2 FNYEAQ. CDR3 amino acids: CASSLGTGYGEAFF. In DNA form, the CDR3 reads TGTGCCAGCAGCTTAGGGACAGGGTACGGTGAAGCTTTCTTT.